The 9 T cell receptor beta chains reported below all come from one sample, sequenced in a study of cytomegalovirus exposure and HLA in healthy donors. The PCR was carried out with 60 Vbeta primers and 13 Jbeta primers. Generated by immunoSEQ multiplex PCR, the TCRdb table keeps only in-frame clones and is missing some. Among about 160,000 clones listed, approximately 85% were seen once. Sequenced input: PBMCs. The receptor source for this set is a girl between 2 and 10 years old in good health and CMV-seropositive.

The chain joins TRBV18 to TRBJ1-1; D call uncertain. Germline values: CDR1 KGHSH, CDR2 LQKENI. V dropped 1 base and J dropped 0 bases, with 12 bases sitting between them. The length of the CDR3 is 16 residues. CDR3 in DNA: TGTGCCAGCTCACCACGGAGGGCCGCAATGAACACTGAAGCTTTCTTT. Amino acid sequence: CASSPRRAAMNTEAFF.

V and J are TRBV14 and TRBJ2-5; 10 bases align to TRBD2. The CDR3 runs 19 residues. The V and J ends lost 0 bases and 5 bases, in that order; junction bases with no gene match: 15. Germline CDR1 is SGHDN and CDR2 is FVKESK. The CDR3 is CASSQDFWGRLAGAETQYF. The CDR3 DNA reads TGTGCCAGCAGCCAAGATTTTTGGGGACGGCTAGCGGGAGCTGAGACCCAGTACTTC.

This clone was seen a handful of times. This chain uses TRBV2 with TRBJ1-3; D is undetermined. Deletions cut 8 bases from V and 0 bases from J, with 11 bases between. Germline V gene data show CDR1 as SNHLY and CDR2 as FYNNEI. The CDR3 covers 14 residues. As DNA, the CDR3 is TGTGCCAGCCGCCCGGGGATCTCTGGAAACACCATATATTTT. It yields the protein CASRPGISGNTIYF.

V is TRBV23-1 and J is TRBJ1-1, with a possible D match to TRBD1 (5 bases). TRBV23-1 is classed as an ORF, of uncertain function. This CDR3 is built from 13 residues. Between the trimmed V and J ends, which lost 4 bases and 5 bases, there was a span of 11 bases. The CDR3 loop reads CASSRQPRTEAFF. The CDR3 DNA sequence: TGCGCCAGCAGTCGACAGCCCCGGACTGAAGCTTTCTTT.

The J gene is TRBJ1-2, the V gene TRBV30; 7 nucleotides line up with TRBD1. The length of the CDR3 is 14 residues. Unmatched junction bases numbered 10, after V lost 5 bases and J lost 4 bases. Germline V gene data show CDR1 as GTSNPN and CDR2 as SVGIG (reference sequence). The CDR3 coding sequence is TGTGCCTGGGGTGGAATATGGGACAGCTATGGCTACACCTTC. Encoded protein: CAWGGIWDSYGYTF.

The rearrangement links TRBV15 to TRBJ1-2, with a tentative D call TRBD1 (6 bases). Germline CDR1 reads LNHNV; CDR2 reads YYDKDF (reference sequence). CDR3 length equals 13 residues. V lost 8 bases and J lost 3, with 13 bases in between. In nucleotides, the CDR3 is TGTGCCACCTCAGAAGGGGGTGACTATGGCTACACCTTC. Translated: CATSEGGDYGYTF.

V usage is TRBV28 and J usage is TRBJ2-7; the D is unclear. CDR3 length: 12 residues. The germline V gene has CDR1 MDHEN and CDR2 SYDVKM. The V gene lost 2 bases and the J gene lost 3 bases, with 5 bases spanning the gap. In DNA, the CDR3 is TGTGCCAGCAGTTTACCCCTCTACGAGCAGTACTTC. Protein: CASSLPLYEQYF.

The rearrangement joins TRBV30 to TRBJ1-2; D is unresolved. The CDR3 spans 13 residues. Trimming removed 0 bases at V and 8 bases at J, with 13 bases between. Germline-derived CDR1 and CDR2 are GTSNPN and SVGIG (reference sequence). The DNA for the CDR3 is TGTGCCTGGAGTGTAAGGTCATCGGGAGGCTACACCTTC. This encodes CAWSVRSSGGYTF.

Notes on this clone: At one end, the junction sequence differs from germline, possibly due to a read error. This sequence joins TRBV14 and TRBJ2-7; no clear D. The germline gives CDR1 SGHDN, CDR2 FVKESK. The CDR3 covers 10 residues. The CDR3 bases are TGTGCCAGCAGCCCCAAGGAGCGCAACTTC. This encodes CASSPKERNF.